This T cell receptor (beta chain) stems from a study of T cell changes during pregnancy in multiple sclerosis. The protocol was immunoSEQ multiplex PCR, while the TCRdb copy is restricted to in-frame clones and leaves out a portion. The sample carries tens of thousands of clones, around 90% recorded once. Per germline, CDR1 MGHDK and CDR2 SYGVNS. V shed 1 base and J shed 9 bases, with 16 bases lying between them. This CDR3 has 15 amino acids. The sequencing used peripheral blood, collected in the first trimester of pregnancy. This receptor was obtained from a female donor in good health, enrolled as a control in a pregnancy study. The chain is built from TRBV25-1 and TRBJ2-1, with D perhaps matching TRBD1 (5 bases). For the CDR3, the DNA is TGTGCCAGCAGTGAATCGCCAGGGTCGTCCGGTGAGCAGTTCTTC. This sequence encodes CASSESPGSSGEQFF.